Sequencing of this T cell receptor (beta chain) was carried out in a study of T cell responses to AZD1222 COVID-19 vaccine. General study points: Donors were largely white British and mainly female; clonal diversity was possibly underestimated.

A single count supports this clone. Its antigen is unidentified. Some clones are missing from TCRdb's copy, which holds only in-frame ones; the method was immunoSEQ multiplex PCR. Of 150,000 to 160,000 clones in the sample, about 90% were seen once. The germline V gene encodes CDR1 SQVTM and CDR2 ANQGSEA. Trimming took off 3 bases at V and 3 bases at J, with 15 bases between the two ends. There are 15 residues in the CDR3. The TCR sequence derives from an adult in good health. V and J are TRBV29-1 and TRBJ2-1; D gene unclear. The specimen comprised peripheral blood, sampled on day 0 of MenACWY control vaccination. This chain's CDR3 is CSVDSPAPLYNEQFF. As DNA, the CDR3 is TGCAGCGTTGATTCACCGGCGCCCCTCTACAATGAGCAGTTCTTC.